A selection of T cell receptor beta chains follows, all from one sample in a study of cytomegalovirus exposure and HLA in healthy donors. The repertoire was sequenced with immunoSEQ multiplex PCR; TCRdb's copy has only in-frame clones and lacks some. Its listing shows about 84,000 clones. Sample: PBMCs. The origin of the receptors is a man in his forties or fifties in good health and CMV-seronegative. CDR3s include the opening cysteine and the closing phenylalanine or tryptophan. D genes are given only for firm matches.

V gene	D gene	J gene	CDR3 protein	CDR3 DNA
TRBV10-3	-	TRBJ2-7	CAIKGGATYEQYF	TGTGCCATCAAGGGGGGGGCGACCTACGAGCAGTACTTC
TRBV15	-	TRBJ1-4	CATSRDRQVNEKLFF	TGTGCCACCAGCAGAGATCGACAGGTTAATGAAAAACTGTTTTTT
TRBV18	TRBD1	TRBJ2-3	CASSPATGQATDTQYF	TGTGCCAGCTCACCCGCAACGGGACAGGCCACAGATACGCAGTATTTT
TRBV27	-	TRBJ2-7	CASTIYSMGTFLGQQYF	TGTGCCAGCACCATTTACTCGATGGGGACATTCCTCGGCCAGCAGTACTTC
TRBV7-9	TRBD1	TRBJ1-1	CASSPGQGSTEAFF	TGTGCCAGCAGCCCGGGACAGGGGAGTACTGAAGCTTTCTTT
TRBV29-1	-	TRBJ2-2	CSVLRTPLNTGELFF	TGCAGCGTTCTCCGGACACCCCTTAACACCGGGGAGCTGTTTTTT
TRBV28	-	TRBJ2-5	CASSLAGRQETQYF	TGTGCCAGCAGTTTAGCGGGTCGACAAGAGACCCAGTACTTC
TRBV7-9	-	TRBJ1-5	CASSPTVSNQPQHF	TGTGCCAGCAGCCCAACAGTTAGCAATCAGCCCCAGCATTTT
TRBV7-9	TRBD2	TRBJ2-3	CASSWERGGTDTQYF	TGTGCCAGCAGCTGGGAGCGGGGAGGGACAGATACGCAGTATTTT
TRBV19	TRBD2	TRBJ2-3	CASSIVPSGGTDTQYF	TGTGCCAGTAGTATAGTTCCTAGCGGGGGAACAGATACGCAGTATTTT
TRBV5-4	-	TRBJ1-2	CASSTTGGYGYTF	TGTGCCAGCAGCACGACCGGGGGCTATGGCTACACCTTC